The clone carrying this TCR beta chain came up once. Trimming took 4 bases from V and 0 from J, leaving 13 bases between them. The CDR3 covers 16 residues. CDR1 is SGHKS and CDR2 is YYEKEE in the germline V gene (reference sequence). This entry comes from a study of blood T cell repertoires in COVID-19. Study summary: The analysed material was cDNA or gDNA that came from T cells, B-cell-depleted T cells, or PBMCs.

Sequencing used immunoSEQ multiplex PCR; TCRdb keeps in-frame clones, though not all of them. Here the sample spans fewer than 350,000 clones, approximately 86% being singletons. The sequencing sample was made of peripheral blood. The chain is built from TRBV5-5 and TRBJ1-4; perhaps TRBD1 as D (6 bases). This receptor was taken from a man younger than 45 with COVID-19, enrolled during active disease. The CDR3 sequence: CASSPRTVPTNEKLFF. CDR3 DNA sequence: TGTGCCAGCAGCCCGCGGACAGTACCAACTAATGAAAAACTGTTTTTT.